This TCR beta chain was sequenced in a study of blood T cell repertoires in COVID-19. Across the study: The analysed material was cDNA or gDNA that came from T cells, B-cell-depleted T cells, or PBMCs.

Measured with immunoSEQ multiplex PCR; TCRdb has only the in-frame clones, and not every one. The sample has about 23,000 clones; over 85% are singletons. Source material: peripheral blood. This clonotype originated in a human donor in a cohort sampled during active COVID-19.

This chain's CDR3 is CASSQGSANEKLFF. CDR3 in DNA: TGTGCCAGCAGCCAGGGCAGTGCTAATGAAAAACTGTTTTTT. V usage is TRBV7-9 and J usage is TRBJ1-4; possibly TRBD1 for D (5 bases). With 5 bases removed from V and 3 bases from J, the gap between germline ends came to 10 bases. This CDR3 contains 14 residues. Germline values: CDR1 SEHNR, CDR2 FQNEAQ (reference sequence).